This entry lists 13 T cell receptor beta chains sequenced from one sample in a study of immune cell composition in non-small cell lung cancer. Sequenced by immunoSEQ multiplex PCR; TCRdb stores in-frame clones only, minus some. The top ten hold over 15% of the sample, which has fewer than 3,500 clones, over 70% seen once. Sequencing used lung tumor tissue. These receptors were taken from a human donor with non-small cell lung cancer.

The rearrangement joins TRBV10-3 to TRBJ2-2; possible D gene TRBD2, 6 bases. Germline V CDR1 and CDR2: ENHRY, SYGVKD. The CDR3 is 15 amino acids. V shed 2 bases and J shed 4 bases, with 11 bases lying between them. The CDR3 loop is CAISEVGGATGELFF. The CDR3 coding sequence is TGTGCCATCAGTGAGGTTGGCGGGGCCACCGGGGAGCTGTTTTTT.

CDR3 protein: CASSRLTGELGNTIYF. CDR3 bases: TGTGCCAGCAGTCGATTGACAGGGGAGCTTGGAAACACCATATATTTT. The chain combines TRBV11-2 with TRBJ1-3; 8 positions match TRBD1. Per germline, CDR1 SGHAT and CDR2 FQNNGV. The junction had 10 bases not matched to a gene; V was cut back by 6 bases and J by 3 bases. This CDR3 is built from 16 residues.

This clone appeared a few times. For the CDR3, the DNA is TGTGCCAGCAGCGTAGGTGGGAGTAGCGGGGGCGAAGAGACCCAGTACTTC. Translated: CASSVGGSSGGEETQYF. J is TRBJ2-5 and V is TRBV9, with TRBD2 matching over 9 bases. Trimming removed 0 bases from V and 3 bases from J; junction bases left unmatched: 9. The germline V gene encodes CDR1 SGDLS and CDR2 YYNGEE. The CDR3 has 17 amino acids.

The table lists this clone with a count of one. This rearrangement joins TRBV27 to TRBJ2-7; 7 bases are a match to TRBD2. J was trimmed by 4 bases and V by 0 bases; bases with no gene match: 6. The germline gives CDR1 MNHEY, CDR2 SMNVEV (reference sequence). This CDR3 contains 15 residues. The CDR3 loop is CASSLSGGTSYEQYF. CDR3 in DNA: TGTGCCAGCAGTTTATCGGGGGGGACCTCGTACGAGCAGTACTTC.

V and J are TRBV18 and TRBJ1-1, with 7 bases fitting TRBD1. CDR3 length: 14 amino acids. Germline V gives CDR1 KGHSH, CDR2 LQKENI. The J segment lost 2 bases and the V segment lost 5 bases, leaving 5 bases of the junction unmatched. CDR3 in amino acids: CASSTRQGNTEAFF. CDR3 DNA sequence: TGTGCCAGCTCAACTAGACAGGGAAACACTGAAGCTTTCTTT.

Judged by abundance, this clone is large. This chain connects TRBV4-1 to TRBJ2-3; 8 positions match TRBD2. The germline V gene has CDR1 MGHRA and CDR2 YSYEKL. V was clipped by 0 bases and J by 2 bases; unmatched bases: 7. This CDR3 has 17 amino acids. CDR3 loop: CASSQDGAGVSTDTQYF. The CDR3 DNA reads as TGCGCCAGCAGCCAAGATGGAGCGGGGGTCTCCACAGATACGCAGTATTTT.

The chain has TRBV6-5 and TRBJ2-1, with D possibly matching TRBD1 (6 bases). V gave up 6 bases and J gave up 2 bases, with 8 bases separating them. The V gene's germline CDR1 is MNHEY and CDR2 SVGAGI. This CDR3 region has 13 residues. The CDR3 protein is CASRQGTYNEQFF. In DNA, the CDR3 is TGTGCCAGCAGACAGGGAACCTACAATGAGCAGTTCTTC.

This clone was detected a few times. The V and J genes are TRBV18 and TRBJ2-7, with 7 bases identical to TRBD2. This CDR3 is 14 amino acids long. The germline V gene has CDR1 KGHSH and CDR2 LQKENI. The ends lost 0 bases at V and 5 bases at J; junction bases unmatched: 4. CDR3: CASSPPTSAHEQYF. As DNA, the CDR3 is TGTGCCAGCTCACCACCTACTAGCGCCCACGAGCAGTACTTC.

The chain recombines TRBV19 with TRBJ2-7; D is perhaps TRBD2 (6 bases). Trimming removed 3 bases from V and 1 base from J, with 16 bases in between. The CDR3 loop spans 16 amino acids. The germline gives CDR1 LNHDA, CDR2 SQIVND (reference sequence). The CDR3 DNA reads TGTGCCAGTAGTATTCGAGGAGGGTTTTCGTCCTACGAGCAGTACTTC. Its translation is CASSIRGGFSSYEQYF.

J is TRBJ1-2 and V is TRBV9, with D unresolved. There are 12 residues in the CDR3. V dropped 2 bases and J dropped 6 bases, with 8 bases sitting between them. In germline, CDR1 is SGDLS, CDR2 YYNGEE. CDR3 sequence: CASSVTEHGYTF. The CDR3 DNA reads as TGTGCCAGCAGCGTGACGGAGCATGGCTACACCTTC.

The V and J genes are TRBV5-1 and TRBJ2-7; 8 bases are a match to TRBD1. V was clipped by 6 bases and J by 7 bases; unmatched bases: 12. The CDR3 runs 14 residues. The germline V gene has CDR1 SGHRS and CDR2 YFSETQ. The CDR3 sequence: CASTLATGDGEQYF. The CDR3 region has the DNA TGCGCCAGCACCCTGGCGACAGGGGACGGGGAGCAGTACTTC.

This rearrangement joins TRBV27 to TRBJ1-1; tentative D call: TRBD1 (5 bases). Germline CDR1 and CDR2: MNHEY and SMNVEV (reference sequence). This CDR3 has 16 residues. The V gene lost 6 bases and the J gene lost 2 bases, with 19 bases spanning the gap. The CDR3 DNA reads as TGTGCCAGCAGCTTTCTCTCCGGGGGTATCAACACTGAAGCTTTCTTT. It translates to CASSFLSGGINTEAFF.

This chain joins TRBV6-5 and TRBJ1-1; 11 bases agree with TRBD1. V trimming: 4 bases; J trimming: 3 bases; junction bases outside the gene matches: 1. This CDR3 is 14 amino acids long. Germline CDR1 is MNHEY and CDR2 is SVGAGI. CDR3 region: CASSSGQGDTEAFF. CDR3 sequence (DNA): TGTGCCAGCAGTTCGGGACAGGGGGACACTGAAGCTTTCTTT.